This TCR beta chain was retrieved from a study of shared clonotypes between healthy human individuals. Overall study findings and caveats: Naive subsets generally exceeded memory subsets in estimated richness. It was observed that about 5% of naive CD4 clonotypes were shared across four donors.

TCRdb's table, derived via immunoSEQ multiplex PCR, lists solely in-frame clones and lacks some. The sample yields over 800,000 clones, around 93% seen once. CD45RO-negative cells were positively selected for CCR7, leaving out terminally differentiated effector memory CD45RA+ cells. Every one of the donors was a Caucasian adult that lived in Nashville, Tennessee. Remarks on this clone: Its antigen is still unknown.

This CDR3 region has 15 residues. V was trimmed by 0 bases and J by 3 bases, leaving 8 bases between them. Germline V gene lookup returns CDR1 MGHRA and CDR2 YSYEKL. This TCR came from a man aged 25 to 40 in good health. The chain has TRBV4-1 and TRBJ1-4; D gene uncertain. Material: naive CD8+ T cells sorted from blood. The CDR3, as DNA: TGCGCCAGCAGCCAAGAAGGGCAGTCTAATGAAAAACTGTTTTTT. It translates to CASSQEGQSNEKLFF.